The 23 T cell receptor beta chains below all came from one sample that was sequenced in a study of T cell repertoires in cytomegalovirus infection. MiXCR, run by TCRdb on the reads, gives a single entry per CDR3 protein. This sample yields almost 300,000 distinct CDR3 sequences, of which about 8.8% are seen a single time; around 2.5% belongs to the top ten. Sequencing was done on a sample of PBMCs. All receptors come from a human donor in good health (CMV status not recorded). Some clones in this sample may be carry-over from other donors' samples.

This clonotype was picked up many times. The genes are TRBV12-3 or TRBV12-4 and TRBJ1-5; 7 bases agree with TRBD1. Unmatched junction bases numbered 7, after V lost 6 bases and J lost 2 bases. The CDR3 runs 15 residues. The CDR3 DNA sequence: TGTGCCAGCAGGGACAGGCTGACTGGCAATCAGCCCCAGCATTTT. Translation: CASRDRLTGNQPQHF.

This clonotype was detected ten times or more. V usage is TRBV7-2 and J usage is TRBJ1-2; possible D gene TRBD1, 6 bases. Germline CDR1 is SGHTA and CDR2 is FQGNSA. This CDR3 region has 16 residues. The V end was cut by 1 base, the J end by 4 bases, with 16 bases between. CDR3 sequence reads: CASSLGGGESSYGYTF. CDR3 nucleotide sequence: TGTGCCAGCAGCTTAGGGGGGGGCGAGTCTTCCTATGGCTACACCTTC.

This clonotype was seen many times. The chain is built from TRBV7-2 and TRBJ2-5; 15 bases are shared with TRBD2. Looked up from germline, CDR1 is SGHTA and CDR2 is FQGNSA. The CDR3 spans 17 residues. Trimming at V came to 7 bases and at J to 2 bases, leaving 8 bases not matched to a gene. CDR3 amino acids: CASTGLAGGPVQETQYF. The CDR3 DNA reads as TGTGCCAGCACTGGACTAGCGGGGGGGCCGGTTCAAGAGACCCAGTACTTC.

There are many counts of this clonotype. J is TRBJ2-5 and V is TRBV15; no firm D call. CDR1 and CDR2 (germline): LNHNV, YYDKDF (reference sequence). Trimming stripped 3 bases from V and 5 bases from J, with 10 bases between. The CDR3 contains 13 residues. The CDR3 reads CATSSATRETQYF. As DNA, the CDR3 is TGTGCCACCAGCAGCGCCACCCGGGAGACCCAGTACTTC.

In this sample, this clonotype turned up a few times. The chain has TRBV19 and TRBJ2-3; possibly TRBD1 for D (6 bases). The germline gives CDR1 LNHDA, CDR2 SQIVND (reference sequence). This CDR3 is built from 15 residues. Trimming took 4 bases from V and 3 from J, leaving 14 bases between them. CDR3 nucleotide sequence: TGTGCCAGTAGTAGCACAGGGATCTGGACAGATACGCAGTATTTT. This translates into CASSSTGIWTDTQYF. The full variable domain, in which reference TRBV19 and TRBJ2-3 provide the parts outside the CDR3, is DGGITQSPKYLFRKEGQNVTLSCEQNLNHDAMYWYRQDPGQGLRLIYYSQIVNDFQKGDIAEGYSVSREKKESFPLTVTSAQKNPTAFYLCASSSTGIWTDTQYFGPGTRLTVL.

The chain links TRBV6-5 to TRBJ1-1, with no clear D. The V gene lost 5 bases and the J gene lost 4 bases, with 17 bases spanning the gap. The CDR3 length is 15 residues. Germline V gene data show CDR1 as MNHEY and CDR2 as SVGAGI. CDR3 coding DNA: TGTGCCAGCAGTAACAATTGGGCTAAGAGCACTGAAGCTTTCTTT. It translates to CASSNNWAKSTEAFF.

This clonotype was seen only once. The chain recombines TRBV20-1 with TRBJ1-5; 8 nucleotides align to TRBD1. This CDR3 has 14 residues. V shed 5 bases and J 2 bases; nucleotides not matched to a gene: 5. Germline V gives CDR1 DFQATT, CDR2 SNEGSKA (reference sequence). The CDR3 sequence is CSAGLGQGNQPQHF. CDR3 nucleotide sequence: TGCAGTGCTGGATTGGGACAGGGCAATCAGCCCCAGCATTTT.

This clonotype was seen at least ten times. CDR3 protein: CASSLVDGGYTF. The CDR3 nucleotides are TGTGCCAGCAGCTTGGTTGATGGGGGCTACACCTTC. V gene TRBV7-2 combines with J gene TRBJ1-2; D is ambiguous. The CDR3 extends over 12 amino acids. Between the trimmed V and J ends, which lost 3 bases and 8 bases, there was a span of 10 bases. Germline V gene sequence: CDR1 SGHTA, CDR2 FQGNSA.

This clonotype was seen at least ten times. The chain combines TRBV6-5 with TRBJ2-1; 7 nucleotides line up with TRBD1. Germline V gives CDR1 MNHEY, CDR2 SVGAGI. V lost 2 bases to trimming and J lost 9 bases; unmatched junction nucleotides: 4. CDR3 length: 13 residues. In DNA, the CDR3 is TGTGCCAGCAGTTACCCGTACAGGGGTGAGCAGTTCTTC. It codes for CASSYPYRGEQFF.

In its sample, this clonotype was seen many times. The rearrangement uses TRBV7-2 and TRBJ1-4, with a possible D match to TRBD1 (5 bases). CDR3 length equals 19 residues. Germline CDR1 reads SGHTA; CDR2 reads FQGNSA. Trimming removed 4 bases at V and 5 bases at J, with 26 bases between. DNA for the CDR3: TGTGCCAGCAGCTCCCCCCCTGGTGGTTGGCGGAGGGGCAATGAAAAACTGTTTTTT. Its protein is CASSSPPGGWRRGNEKLFF.

Ten or more counts support this clonotype. J is TRBJ2-2 and V is TRBV7-2, with 12 bases fitting TRBD2. Trimming cost V 5 bases and J 7 bases; bases outside gene matches: 5. The CDR3 sequence is 15 residues long. The germline V gene has CDR1 SGHTA and CDR2 FQGNSA. The CDR3 DNA is TGTGCCAGCAGCCGGACTAGCGGGGTTGGCGGGGAGCTGTTTTTT. It yields the protein CASSRTSGVGGELFF. The full variable domain, in which reference TRBV7-2 and TRBJ2-2 provide the parts outside the CDR3, is GAGVSQSPSNKVTEKGKDVELRCDPISGHTALYWYRQSLGQGLEFLIYFQGNSAPDKSGLPSDRFSAERTGGSVSTLTIQRTQQEDSAVYLCASSRTSGVGGELFFGEGSRLTVL.

This clonotype appeared many times. The chain uses TRBV25-1 and TRBJ1-2; 12 bases fit TRBD1. Per germline, CDR1 MGHDK and CDR2 SYGVNS. This CDR3 spans 16 amino acids. J was trimmed by 4 bases and V by 6 bases; bases with no gene match: 9. The CDR3 here is CASRGTGGRVGYGYTF. The CDR3 DNA sequence: TGTGCCAGCAGGGGGACAGGGGGCCGGGTAGGCTATGGCTACACCTTC.

This clonotype was observed a few times. CDR3 residues: CASSEEARSNQPQHF. The CDR3 coding sequence is TGTGCCAGCAGTGAAGAAGCGAGGAGCAATCAGCCCCAGCATTTT. V gene TRBV6-1 combines with J gene TRBJ1-5, with no clear D. The V end lost 1 base, the J end lost 1 base, and 8 bases lay between the germline ends. CDR3 length equals 15 residues. Germline CDR1 and CDR2: MNHNS and SASEGT.

This clonotype was counted many times. The rearrangement links TRBV4-2 to TRBJ2-5; 7 bases line up with TRBD2. After removal of 2 bases from V and 5 bases from J, the junction contained 8 bases not matched to a gene. Germline V gene data show CDR1 as LGHNA and CDR2 as YNFKEQ. The CDR3 sequence is 15 residues long. DNA for the CDR3: TGTGCCAGCAGCCAACCCAGCGGGGAGGAGGAGACCCAGTACTTC. Translating gives CASSQPSGEEETQYF.

On this clonotype itself: This clone may be a read error of a much larger clone one base away. The chain recombines TRBV29-1 with TRBJ2-3; 11 nucleotides match TRBD2. This CDR3 is 14 amino acids long. Germline V gene lookup returns CDR1 SQVTM and CDR2 ANQGSEA. The V gene end was trimmed by 3 bases and the J gene end by 5 bases; junction bases not matched to a gene: 4. The CDR3 region is CSVEVAGGQDTQYF. CDR3 DNA sequence: TGCAGCGTTGAGGTAGCGGGGGGGCAAGATACGCAGTATTTT.

In this sample, this clonotype turned up many times. V usage is TRBV28 and J usage is TRBJ2-7, with a tentative D call TRBD1 (5 bases). V gave up 4 bases and J gave up 2 bases, with 9 bases separating them. The CDR3 consists of 13 residues. Germline V lookup: CDR1 MDHEN, CDR2 SYDVKM. CDR3 loop: CASSSTDTYEQYV. CDR3 coding DNA: TGTGCCAGCAGTTCGACAGACACCTACGAGCAGTACGTC.

The V gene is TRBV2, the J gene TRBJ2-1; 11 bases agree with TRBD2. V shed 5 bases and J 0 bases; nucleotides not matched to a gene: 6. The CDR3 runs to 17 residues. The germline V gene encodes CDR1 SNHLY and CDR2 FYNNEI. The CDR3 sequence: CASSYSSGGFSYNEQFF. The DNA for the CDR3 is TGTGCCAGCAGTTATTCTAGCGGGGGGTTCTCCTACAATGAGCAGTTCTTC.

This clonotype came up many times. The chain links TRBV2 to TRBJ1-1; tentatively, D is TRBD1 (5 bases). The CDR3 sequence is 13 residues long. With 4 bases removed from V and 5 bases from J, the gap between germline ends came to 11 bases. Germline V lookup: CDR1 SNHLY, CDR2 FYNNEI. CDR3 sequence reads: CASSVREGTEAFF. The DNA for the CDR3 is TGTGCCAGCAGTGTCAGGGAGGGAACTGAAGCTTTCTTT.

This clonotype was seen more than once but under ten times. The chain couples TRBV5-5 to TRBJ1-1; 7 nucleotides match TRBD1. This CDR3 contains 15 residues. V was pared by 4 bases and J by 0 bases, with 6 bases of the junction left unmatched. Germline V gene sequence: CDR1 SGHKS, CDR2 YYEKEE (reference sequence). The CDR3 protein is CASSGRTGLNTEAFF. As DNA, the CDR3 is TGTGCCAGCAGCGGACGGACAGGATTGAACACTGAAGCTTTCTTT. Complete variable domain (other parts from reference TRBV5-5 and TRBJ1-1): DAGVTQSPTHLIKTRGQQVTLRCSPISGHKSVSWYQQVLGQGPQFIFQYYEKEERGRGNFPDRFSARQFPNYSSELNVNALLLGDSALYLCASSGRTGLNTEAFFGQGTRLTVV.

This clonotype was recorded many times. The chain joins TRBV7-2 to TRBJ2-1; a possible D gene is TRBD2 (5 bases). V dropped 6 bases and J dropped 10 bases, with 13 bases sitting between them. The CDR3 is 12 residues long. The germline gives CDR1 SGHTA, CDR2 FQGNSA. This CDR3 reads CASRNPPGEQFF. CDR3 nucleotide sequence: TGTGCCAGCAGGAACCCCCCGGGAGAGCAGTTCTTC.

This clonotype was recorded many times. V usage is TRBV28 and J usage is TRBJ2-1; 12 positions match TRBD2. The CDR3 contains 15 residues. Germline trimming cut 6 bases from V and 6 bases from J; bases unmatched to any gene: 6. Germline assignment: CDR1 MDHEN and CDR2 SYDVKM. The CDR3 DNA follows: TGTGCCAGCAGCAGACTAGCGGGGGCCCCCAATGAGCAGTTCTTC. Its translation is CASSRLAGAPNEQFF.

This clonotype was detected many times. This rearrangement joins TRBV10-3 to TRBJ2-7, with 9 positions matching TRBD1. The V segment lost 6 bases and the J segment 1 base; nucleotides outside the gene matches: 10. This CDR3 is 16 amino acids long. The germline CDR1 and CDR2 sequences are ENHRY and SYGVKD. The CDR3 nucleotides are TGTGCCATCAGCGACGGGGGGACAGGGTCATCCTACGAGCAGTACGTC. Translating it yields CAISDGGTGSSYEQYV.

Ten or more counts support this clonotype. V usage is TRBV7-9 and J usage is TRBJ2-1, with no clear D. The V gene lost 1 base and the J gene lost 4 bases, with 8 bases spanning the gap. The CDR3 covers 14 residues. Looked up from germline, CDR1 is SEHNR and CDR2 is FQNEAQ (reference sequence). The CDR3 nucleotides read TGTGCCAGCAGCTTAGTGGTCCGATACAATGAGCAGTTCTTC. This encodes CASSLVVRYNEQFF.